This T cell receptor (beta chain) was captured in a study of identical twins. TCRdb redid the calling of the 5' RACE reads with MiXCR, one entry per CDR3 protein. The table includes roughly 470,000 distinct CDR3 sequences, 14% detected once. CDR3 length: 13 residues. Between the trimmed V and J ends, which lost 5 bases and 4 bases, there was a span of 9 bases. Germline lookup yields CDR1 SGHDN and CDR2 FVKESK. These sequences were also reported in another study, on yellow fever vaccine responses in identical twins.

The origin of this receptor is a woman aged 18-30 years in good health. This chain links TRBV14 with TRBJ2-1, with a possible D match to TRBD1 (6 bases). Source material: CD4+ T cells sorted from blood. CDR3 sequence: CASSGQMYNEQFF. Written as DNA, the CDR3 is TGTGCCAGCAGCGGACAGATGTACAATGAGCAGTTCTTC. Combining the CDR3 with reference TRBV14 and TRBJ2-1 gives the whole variable domain EAGVTQFPSHSVIEKGQTVTLRCDPISGHDNLYWYRRVMGKEIKFLLHFVKESKQDESGMPNNRFLAERTGGTYSTLKVQPAELEDSGVYFCASSGQMYNEQFFGPGTRLTVL.